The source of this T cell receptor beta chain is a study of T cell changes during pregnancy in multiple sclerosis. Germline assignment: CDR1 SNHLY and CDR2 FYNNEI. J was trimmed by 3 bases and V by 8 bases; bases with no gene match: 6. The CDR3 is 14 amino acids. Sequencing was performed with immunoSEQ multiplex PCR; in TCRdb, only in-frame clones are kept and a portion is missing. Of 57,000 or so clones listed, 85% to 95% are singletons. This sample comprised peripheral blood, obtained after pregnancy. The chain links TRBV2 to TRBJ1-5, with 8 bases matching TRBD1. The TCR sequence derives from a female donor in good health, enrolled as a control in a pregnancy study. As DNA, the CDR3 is TGTGCCAGCCTAGGACAGGGCTTCAATCAGCCCCAGCATTTT. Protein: CASLGQGFNQPQHF. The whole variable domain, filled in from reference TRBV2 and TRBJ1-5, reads EPEVTQTPSHQVTQMGQEVILRCVPISNHLYFYWYRQILGQKVEFLVSFYNNEISEKSEIFDDQFSVERPDGSNFTLKIRSTKLEDSAMYFCASLGQGFNQPQHFGDGTRLSIL.